This TCR beta chain stems from a study of cytomegalovirus exposure and HLA in healthy donors. Profiled with immunoSEQ multiplex PCR; TCRdb holds only in-frame clones, not every one. The sample consists of about 300,000 clones, around nine tenths of them appearing once. Comments on this clone: Its antigen is as yet unknown.

Study-wide points: A few of the chains that were CMV-associated were confirmed in vitro to be specific for CMV antigens. Reports indicated that the classifier achieved high specificity and sensitivity in diagnosing cytomegalovirus status.

Sequenced: PBMCs. This receptor was taken from a woman between 18 and 29 years old in good health and CMV-seronegative.

The CDR3 DNA is TGTGCCTGGAGTGTAATGGGGACAGGGAGCGGCTACACCTTC. Its protein is CAWSVMGTGSGYTF. This chain joins TRBV30 and TRBJ1-2; 9 bases match TRBD1. CDR1 and CDR2 (germline): GTSNPN, SVGIG (reference sequence). This CDR3 is built from 14 residues. J was trimmed by 8 bases and V by 0 bases; bases with no gene match: 7. Full variable domain (remainder filled in from reference TRBV30 and TRBJ1-2): SQTIHQWPATLVQPVGSPLSLECTVEGTSNPNLYWYRQAAGRGLQLLFYSVGIGQISSEVPQNLSASRPQDRQFILSSKKLLLSDSGFYLCAWSVMGTGSGYTFGSGTRLTVV.